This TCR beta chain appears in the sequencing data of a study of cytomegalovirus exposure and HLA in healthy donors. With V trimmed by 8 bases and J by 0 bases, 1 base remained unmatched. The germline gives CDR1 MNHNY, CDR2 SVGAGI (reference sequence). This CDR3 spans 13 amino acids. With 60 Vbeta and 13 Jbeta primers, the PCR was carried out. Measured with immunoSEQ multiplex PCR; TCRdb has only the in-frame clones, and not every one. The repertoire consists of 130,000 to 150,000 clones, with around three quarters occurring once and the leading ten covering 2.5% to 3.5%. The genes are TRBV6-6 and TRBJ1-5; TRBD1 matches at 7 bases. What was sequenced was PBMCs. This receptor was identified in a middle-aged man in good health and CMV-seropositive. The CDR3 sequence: CASGTDSNQPQHF. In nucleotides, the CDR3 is TGTGCCAGCGGGACAGATAGCAATCAGCCCCAGCATTTT.